Included here is one T cell receptor beta chain sequence, with context. Its specificity is unknown. This sample stems from a study of siplizumab effects on memory and regulatory T cells. Study observations and caveats: Many proliferating CD4+ or CD8+ clones remained unclassified. Roughly 80-95% of them could not be assigned either a naive or a memory phenotype.

The data were produced by immunoSEQ multiplex PCR, yet TCRdb's version contains in-frame clones alone and is incomplete. Counted here are about 100,000 clones, about 94% occurring once; the ten biggest clones make up approximately 1.4%. V lost 0 bases to trimming and J lost 0 bases; unmatched junction nucleotides: 1. In germline, CDR1 is SGHVS, CDR2 FQNEAQ. The CDR3 consists of 15 residues. The sequenced material came from non-Treg CD4+ T cells sorted from blood. The V and J genes are TRBV7-8 and TRBJ2-5; 7 bases line up with TRBD1. This TCR was sampled from a human donor in good health. The CDR3 reads CASSLATGNQETQYF. DNA for the CDR3: TGTGCCAGCAGCTTAGCGACAGGGAACCAAGAGACCCAGTACTTC.